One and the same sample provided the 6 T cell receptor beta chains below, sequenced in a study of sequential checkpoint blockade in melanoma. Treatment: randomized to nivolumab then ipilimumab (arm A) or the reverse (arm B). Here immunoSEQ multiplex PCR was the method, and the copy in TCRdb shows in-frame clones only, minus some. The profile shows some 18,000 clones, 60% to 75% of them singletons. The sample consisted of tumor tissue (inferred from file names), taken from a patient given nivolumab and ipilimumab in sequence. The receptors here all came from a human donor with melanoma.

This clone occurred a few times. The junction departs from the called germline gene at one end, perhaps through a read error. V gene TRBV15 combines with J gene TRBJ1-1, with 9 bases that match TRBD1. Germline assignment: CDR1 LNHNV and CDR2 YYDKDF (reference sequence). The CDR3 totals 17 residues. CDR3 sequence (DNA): TGTGCCAGCAGCAGGCGAGACAGGGGGTTATTGAACACTGAAGCTTTCTTT. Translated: CASSRRDRGLLNTEAFF.

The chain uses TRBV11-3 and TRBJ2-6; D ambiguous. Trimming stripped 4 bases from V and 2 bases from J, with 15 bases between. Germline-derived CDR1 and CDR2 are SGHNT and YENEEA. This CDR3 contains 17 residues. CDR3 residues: CASSYTVSPTGANVLTF. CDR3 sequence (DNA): TGTGCCAGCAGCTATACCGTTTCCCCCACTGGGGCCAACGTCCTGACTTTC. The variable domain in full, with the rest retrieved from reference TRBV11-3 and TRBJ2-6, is EAGVVQSPRYKIIEKKQPVAFWCNPISGHNTLYWYLQNLGQGPELLIRYENEEAVDDSQLPKDRFSAERLKGVDSTLKIQPAELGDSAVYLCASSYTVSPTGANVLTFGAGSRLTVL.

The CDR3 here is CATSKRAGGSYEQYF. The CDR3 nucleotides are TGTGCCACCAGCAAGAGGGCGGGGGGTTCCTACGAGCAGTACTTC. V and J are TRBV15 and TRBJ2-7; 8 bases fit TRBD2. The CDR3 has 15 amino acids. Germline CDR1 and CDR2: LNHNV and YYDKDF (reference sequence). V was pared by 4 bases and J by 1 base, with 6 bases of the junction left unmatched.

CDR3 nucleotide sequence: TGTGCCAGTAACCAGGGCCAGCGGTATAACTATGGCTACACCTTC. Its translation: CASNQGQRYNYGYTF. This rearrangement joins TRBV19 to TRBJ1-2; weak D call: TRBD1 (5 bases). The germline V and J ends were trimmed by 7 bases and 1 base, with 16 bases remaining between them. CDR1 and CDR2 from the germline V gene are LNHDA and SQIVND (reference sequence). This CDR3 is built from 15 residues.

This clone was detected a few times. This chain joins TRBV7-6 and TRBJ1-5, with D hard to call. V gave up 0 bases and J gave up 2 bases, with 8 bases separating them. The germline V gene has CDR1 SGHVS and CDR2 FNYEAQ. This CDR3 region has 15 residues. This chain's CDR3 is CASSLAGLGNQPQHF. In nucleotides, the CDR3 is TGTGCCAGCAGCTTAGCAGGACTAGGCAATCAGCCCCAGCATTTT.

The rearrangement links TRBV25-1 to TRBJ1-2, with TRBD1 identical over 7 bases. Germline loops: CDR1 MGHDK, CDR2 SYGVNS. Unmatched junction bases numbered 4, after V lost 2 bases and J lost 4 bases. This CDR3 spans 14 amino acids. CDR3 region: CASSETGEGYGYTF. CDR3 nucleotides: TGTGCCAGCAGTGAAACAGGGGAGGGCTATGGCTACACCTTC.